The 18 T cell receptor beta chains below come from one sample, sequenced in a study of CD4 T cells in relation to SARS-CoV-2 and coronaviruses. Unexposed donor CD4+ T cells date from about 2011-2018, before the COVID-19 pandemic. After ten to eleven days of culture, CD4+ T cells were isolated. Generated by immunoSEQ multiplex PCR, the TCRdb table keeps only in-frame clones and is missing some. The sample has roughly 20,000 clones; 66% are singletons. These receptors are not linked to any known antigen. Sample: CD4+ T cells from PBMCs, cultured in vitro. The receptor source for this set is a human donor in good health.

The rearrangement links TRBV6-5 to TRBJ2-7; 8 bases are a match to TRBD2. Germline V gives CDR1 MNHEY, CDR2 SVGAGI. The junction had 6 bases not matched to a gene; V was cut back by 8 bases and J by 6 bases. The CDR3 runs to 12 residues. The CDR3 is CASRGGPREQYF. CDR3 coding DNA: TGTGCCAGCCGCGGGGGGCCCCGCGAGCAGTACTTC.

The genes are TRBV7-9 and TRBJ1-2; a possible D gene is TRBD1 (5 bases). V lost 6 bases and J lost 1, with 12 bases in between. The germline CDR1 and CDR2 sequences are SEHNR and FQNEAQ (reference sequence). The CDR3 sequence is 14 residues long. The CDR3 DNA follows: TGTGCCAGCAGACCTACAGGCCTTAACTATGGCTACACCTTC. Its translation is CASRPTGLNYGYTF.

V and J are TRBV20-1 and TRBJ2-3, with TRBD2 matching 9 bases. The ends lost 3 bases at V and 6 bases at J; junction bases unmatched: 10. CDR1 is DFQATT, CDR2 SNEGSKA, per germline (reference sequence). The CDR3 runs 15 residues. CDR3 DNA: TGCAGTGCTAGTGATGAGGGACTAGCAAGGGATACGCAGTATTTT. It yields the protein CSASDEGLARDTQYF.

The chain joins TRBV10-3 to TRBJ1-4; no definite D call. Germline CDR1 is ENHRY and CDR2 is SYGVKD. Trimming removed 8 bases from V and 5 bases from J, with 15 bases in between. The CDR3 totals 14 residues. CDR3 DNA sequence: TGTGCCATCGGTAACACGGGGATAAATGAAAAACTGTTTTTT. Translated, it gives CAIGNTGINEKLFF.

This clone was found a few times. This chain connects TRBV24-1 to TRBJ1-3; maybe TRBD1 (5 bases). The germline gives CDR1 KGHDR, CDR2 SFDVKD. Trimming cost V 1 base and J 8 bases, with 14 bases left between them. CDR3 length: 15 residues. The CDR3 sequence is CATSDFPWGVDTIYF. For the CDR3, the DNA is TGTGCCACCAGTGATTTTCCCTGGGGGGTGGACACCATATATTTT.

This chain joins TRBV4-2 and TRBJ2-1; D possibly uses TRBD1 or TRBD2 (5 bases each). Trimming left V 1 base short and J 0 bases short, with 10 bases between. Germline CDR1 reads LGHNA; CDR2 reads YNFKEQ. This CDR3 contains 16 residues. In DNA form, the CDR3 reads TGTGCCAGCAGCCAAGCTCCTGGGGGCTCCTACAATGAGCAGTTCTTC. Translating it yields CASSQAPGGSYNEQFF.

The chain uses TRBV19 and TRBJ2-5, with D possibly being TRBD1 or TRBD2 (5 bases each). V lost 5 bases to trimming and J lost 2 bases, with 15 bases between them. This CDR3 has 15 residues. Germline V CDR1 and CDR2: LNHDA, SQIVND (reference sequence). CDR3 in DNA: TGTGCCAGTAGTTGGGCAGGGACCTCTCAAGAGACCCAGTACTTC. Amino acids: CASSWAGTSQETQYF.

The rearrangement uses TRBV4-2 and TRBJ1-1; no reliable D call. V was clipped by 1 base and J by 2 bases, with 8 bases between them. CDR3 length equals 14 residues. The V gene's germline CDR1 is LGHNA and CDR2 YNFKEQ. CDR3 region: CASSQGAGNTEAFF. The CDR3 DNA follows: TGTGCCAGCAGCCAAGGGGCCGGTAACACTGAAGCTTTCTTT.

The V gene is TRBV7-2, the J gene TRBJ2-5; D is unresolved. Germline V lookup: CDR1 SGHTA, CDR2 FQGNSA. The germline V and J ends were trimmed by 4 bases and 4 bases, with 7 bases remaining between them. The CDR3 contains 12 residues. For the CDR3, the DNA is TGTGCCAGCAGCTCGCTGGGAGAGACCCAGTACTTC. It yields the protein CASSSLGETQYF.

The sample holds a few counts of this clone. The chain has TRBV27 and TRBJ1-4; maybe TRBD1 (5 bases). Germline-derived CDR1 and CDR2 are MNHEY and SMNVEV (reference sequence). CDR3 length equals 15 residues. V was shortened by 6 bases and J by 5 bases, with 16 bases between the two germline ends. The CDR3 DNA is TGTGCCAGCAGGTCTGTGGGGACCGAGAATGAAAAACTGTTTTTT. Residues: CASRSVGTENEKLFF.

This clone was detected a few times. The chain joins TRBV10-3 to TRBJ1-2, with unresolved D. The CDR3 has 13 residues. V lost 4 bases and J lost 3, with 9 bases in between. The germline V gene has CDR1 ENHRY and CDR2 SYGVKD. For the CDR3, the DNA is TGTGCCATCAGTGTGAGGGTCTACTATGGCTACACCTTC. This codes for CAISVRVYYGYTF.

The gene calls are TRBV6-5 and TRBJ1-3; D gene uncertain. CDR1 and CDR2 from the germline V gene are MNHEY and SVGAGI. This CDR3 is 13 amino acids long. The V and J ends lost 7 bases and 0 bases respectively, with 7 bases between them. The CDR3 DNA is TGTGCCAGCACCCAGAGCTCTGGAAACACCATATATTTT. Protein: CASTQSSGNTIYF.

The genes are TRBV6-5 and TRBJ1-5; 7 bases map to TRBD1. The CDR3 has 15 residues. The J segment lost 7 bases and the V segment lost 6 bases, leaving 12 bases of the junction unmatched. Germline CDR1 MNHEY, CDR2 SVGAGI. CDR3 in amino acids: CASSYDRVLGQPQHF. The CDR3 region has the DNA TGTGCCAGCAGCTATGACAGGGTGCTCGGCCAGCCCCAGCATTTT.

The sample holds a few counts of this clone. This chain joins TRBV7-9 and TRBJ1-5, with 7 bases lining up with TRBD1. V gave up 3 bases and J gave up 1 base; unmatched junction bases: 9. This CDR3 spans 17 amino acids. Germline loops: CDR1 SEHNR, CDR2 FQNEAQ (reference sequence). The CDR3 here is CASSFEGASGSNQPQHF. The CDR3 region has the DNA TGTGCCAGCAGCTTCGAGGGGGCATCTGGGAGCAATCAGCCCCAGCATTTT.

V usage is TRBV6-2 or TRBV6-3 and J usage is TRBJ1-1; perhaps TRBD1 as D (6 bases). CDR1 is MNHEY and CDR2 is SVGEGT in the germline V gene. The CDR3 is 14 residues long. V shed 5 bases and J shed 4 bases, with 14 bases lying between them. For the CDR3, the DNA is TGTGCCAGCAGTGGACAGCACCGGAGCACTGAAGCTTTCTTT. Amino acids: CASSGQHRSTEAFF.

The genes are TRBV29-1 and TRBJ1-1, with a possible D match to TRBD1 (5 bases). V was trimmed by 8 bases and J by 0 bases, leaving 13 bases between them. The germline V gene has CDR1 SQVTM and CDR2 ANQGSEA. The CDR3 length is 13 residues. The CDR3 loop reads CSSGGGLNTEAFF. In nucleotides, the CDR3 is TGCAGCTCGGGGGGGGGATTGAACACTGAAGCTTTCTTT.

The rearrangement joins TRBV9 to TRBJ2-3, with TRBD2 as a possible D gene (6 bases). Deletions cut 0 bases from V and 1 base from J, with 9 bases between. Germline V CDR1 and CDR2: SGDLS, YYNGEE. The CDR3 is made up of 15 amino acids. The CDR3 DNA reads as TGTGCCAGCAGCGTAGCGATAGCGGGCACAGATACGCAGTATTTT. Translated: CASSVAIAGTDTQYF.

This chain connects TRBV19 to TRBJ1-1; 8 nucleotides line up with TRBD1. This CDR3 contains 14 residues. The V segment lost 7 bases and the J segment 1 base; nucleotides outside the gene matches: 5. The germline V gene encodes CDR1 LNHDA and CDR2 SQIVND (reference sequence). DNA for the CDR3: TGTGCCAGTATCCAGGGGACAGGGAACACTGAAGCTTTCTTT. Translating gives CASIQGTGNTEAFF.